Included here is one TCR beta chain sequence, with context. Its antigen is undetermined. The amount of total RNA extracted per sample was at least 5 micrograms. This record comes from a study of blood T cells in healthy people across ages. PCR was performed a second time for about 7 to 12 cycles using a sample-barcoded 5' primer and a J-beta primer mix. Sequencing yielded, for each sample, at least 3 million paired-end reads carrying CDR3. Each CDR3 protein gets one entry after TCRdb re-called the 5' RACE reads with MiXCR. Counted here are approximately 800,000 distinct CDR3 sequences, 58% occurring once; the ten biggest clones make up 22%. CDR1 is MNHNS and CDR2 is SASEGT in the germline V gene. With 6 bases clipped from V and 11 bases from J, the junction kept 27 bases outside the gene matches. The CDR3 is 18 amino acids. Points from the study as a whole: CMV status of donors was not determined, possibly confounding expanded clonotype changes. Total diversity from one million sequenced T cells was likely underestimated.

The gene calls are TRBV6-1 and TRBJ2-5; TRBD2 matches 7 bases. This receptor was identified in a man younger than 45 in good health. Sequenced material: blood. CDR3 sequence: CASSDGGVGGRAFNEQYF. CDR3 in DNA: TGTGCCAGCAGCGACGGAGGGGTAGGCGGGAGAGCGTTCAATGAGCAGTACTTC.